The following is a TCR beta chain sequence with its context. Germline V CDR1 and CDR2: SGHKS, YYEKEE (reference sequence). The V end was cut by 2 bases, the J end by 3 bases, with 9 bases between. The length of the CDR3 is 14 residues. The sample originates from a study of control samples from healthy donors and cancer patients. Assay: immunoSEQ multiplex PCR; the TCRdb copy retains only in-frame clones and omits some. The table includes about 120,000 clones, around 92% detected once. This chain joins TRBV5-5 and TRBJ1-5; maybe TRBD1 (6 bases). The specimen sequenced was PBMCs. The source is a man at least 80 years old with head and neck cancer. The CDR3 protein is CASSFTGPNQPQHF. Written as DNA, the CDR3 is TGTGCCAGCAGCTTTACAGGGCCCAATCAGCCCCAGCATTTT. Variable domain in full (rest from reference TRBV5-5 and TRBJ1-5): DAGVTQSPTHLIKTRGQQVTLRCSPISGHKSVSWYQQVLGQGPQFIFQYYEKEERGRGNFPDRFSARQFPNYSSELNVNALLLGDSALYLCASSFTGPNQPQHFGDGTRLSIL.